Listed below are T cell receptor beta chains from one sample, sequenced in a study of blood T cell repertoires in COVID-19. Repertoires were generated with immunoSEQ multiplex PCR, while TCRdb's copy carries only in-frame clones and drops some. The sample contains roughly 64,000 clones, about nine tenths of which appear only once. The sequencing input was peripheral blood. All receptors come from a man in his fifties with active COVID-19. The CDR3 runs from the conserved cysteine through the conserved F or W. A D gene is named only where the DNA matches it firmly. Rows may omit the clone size; those that give it use once, few, many or a size class.

D gene	clone size	V gene	J gene	CDR3 protein	CDR3 DNA
.	.	TRBV5-4	TRBJ1-2	CASSLGTQGNYGYTF	TGTGCCAGCAGCTTGGGGACGCAGGGAAACTATGGCTACACCTTC
.	.	TRBV5-1	TRBJ2-5	CASSLTIDGQETQYF	TGCGCCAGCAGCTTGACGATCGACGGGCAAGAGACCCAGTACTTC
.	.	TRBV12-2	TRBJ2-3	CASRLVRLAGQGTDTQYF	TGTGCAAGTCGCTTAGTGAGACTAGCGGGGCAAGGTACAGATACGCAGTATTTT
TRBD1	.	TRBV7-9	TRBJ2-7	CASSIRDRGYEQYF	TGTGCCAGCAGCATCCGGGACAGGGGCTACGAGCAGTACTTC
TRBD2	.	TRBV7-3	TRBJ2-1	CASSPRGLAGDSGEQFF	TGTGCCAGCAGCCCTCGGGGACTAGCGGGAGACAGTGGTGAGCAGTTCTTC
TRBD2	few	TRBV13	TRBJ2-3	CASSSKRGGRTDTQYF	TGTGCCAGCAGCTCCAAGCGGGGGGGCCGGACAGATACGCAGTATTTT
TRBD1	.	TRBV24-1	TRBJ2-3	CATSEQGVNTQYF	TGTGCCACCAGTGAGCAGGGGGTTAATACGCAGTATTTT
TRBD2	.	TRBV4-3	TRBJ2-1	CASSQEAEREAIF	TGCGCCAGCAGCCAAGAGGCCGAGCGGGAGGCCATCTTC
TRBD1	once	TRBV5-6	TRBJ1-2	CASLRRDRDYGYTF	TGTGCCAGCCTTCGAAGGGACAGAGACTATGGCTACACCTTC
TRBD1	.	TRBV18	TRBJ2-5	CASSPGTGIETQYF	TGTGCCAGCTCACCCGGGACAGGGATAGAGACCCAGTACTTC
TRBD2	.	TRBV18	TRBJ2-2	CASSLSGATGELFF	TGTGCCAGCTCTCTGAGCGGGGCCACCGGGGAGCTGTTTTTT
.	few	TRBV5-1	TRBJ2-2	CASSLVPRDAAGELFF	TGCGCCAGCAGCTTGGTCCCCCGCGACGCGGCCGGGGAGCTGTTTTTT
.	few	TRBV5-1	TRBJ2-3	CASSFMTDTQYF	TGCGCCAGCAGCTTTATGACAGATACGCAGTATTTT
TRBD2	.	TRBV5-1	TRBJ2-5	CASSPGGGRGETQYF	TGCGCCAGCAGCCCCGGTGGCGGGAGAGGAGAGACCCAGTACTTC
TRBD2	.	TRBV4-2	TRBJ2-5	CASSQSGTSGGGGQETQYF	TGTGCCAGCAGCCAATCCGGGACTAGCGGAGGGGGGGGTCAAGAGACCCAGTACTTC
.	.	TRBV6-1	TRBJ1-1	CASREGLLNTEAFF	TGTGCCAGCAGGGAAGGACTCTTGAACACTGAAGCTTTCTTT
.	once	TRBV5-5	TRBJ1-5	CASSSAWGTNQPQHF	TGTGCCAGCAGCTCCGCCTGGGGGACAAATCAGCCCCAGCATTTT
TRBD1	.	TRBV29-1	TRBJ2-3	CSARTGSDTQYF	TGCAGCGCCCGGACAGGGTCGGATACGCAGTATTTT
.	.	TRBV5-1	TRBJ2-2	CASSSMGLGELFF	TGCGCCAGCAGCTCGATGGGGCTCGGGGAGCTGTTTTTT
TRBD1	.	TRBV27	TRBJ1-6	CASRSRDRRGDYNSPLHF	TGTGCCAGCAGAAGCCGGGACAGAAGGGGGGACTATAATTCACCCCTCCACTTT
TRBD2	.	TRBV7-2	TRBJ2-1	CASSLRLAGAGPDEQFF	TGTGCCAGCAGCTTAAGACTAGCGGGAGCCGGCCCGGATGAGCAGTTCTTC
TRBD1	.	TRBV6-5	TRBJ2-7	CASSRTGAHEQYF	TGTGCCAGCAGTCGTACAGGGGCCCACGAGCAGTACTTC
TRBD1	.	TRBV5-5	TRBJ2-7	CASSSQGDRGHEQYF	TGTGCCAGCAGCTCCCAGGGGGACAGAGGGCACGAGCAGTACTTC
.	.	TRBV12-3/TRBV12-4	TRBJ2-2	CASSLQTGELFF	TGTGCCAGCAGTCTACAGACCGGGGAGCTGTTTTTT
TRBD2	.	TRBV5-4	TRBJ2-7	CASSSLGGRANYEQYF	TGTGCCAGCAGCAGCCTGGGGGGGAGGGCCAATTACGAGCAGTACTTC
.	.	TRBV30	TRBJ1-4	CAWSPGRVREKLFF	TGTGCCTGGAGTCCGGGCAGGGTGAGGGAAAAACTGTTTTTT
TRBD1	.	TRBV18	TRBJ1-3	CASSPGTGDSGNTIYF	TGTGCCAGCTCACCAGGGACAGGGGACTCTGGAAACACCATATATTTT
TRBD1	.	TRBV7-6	TRBJ2-7	CASSFGTGGGGYEQYF	TGTGCCAGCAGCTTCGGGACAGGGGGTGGAGGTTACGAGCAGTACTTC
.	.	TRBV5-1	TRBJ2-5	CASRESASSWAQYF	TGCGCCAGCAGAGAAAGCGCGTCCTCATGGGCCCAGTACTTC
TRBD2	few	TRBV30	TRBJ2-7	CAWSTSGYEQYF	TGTGCCTGGTCGACTAGCGGCTACGAGCAGTACTTC
TRBD1	once	TRBV3-1/TRBV3-2	TRBJ1-1	CASSHYPQTGVTEAFF	TGTGCCAGCAGCCACTACCCCCAGACAGGGGTGACTGAAGCTTTCTTT
TRBD2	.	TRBV7-9	TRBJ2-1	CASSSRGQRGVNEQFF	TGTGCCAGCAGCTCGCGCGGGCAGCGGGGGGTCAATGAGCAGTTCTTC
.	once	TRBV3-1/TRBV3-2	TRBJ2-7	CASSLSQGYEQYF	TGTGCCAGCAGCCTTAGCCAGGGGTACGAGCAGTACTTC
.	once	TRBV7-3	TRBJ2-3	CASSLTSRGSTDTQYF	TGTGCCAGCAGTTTAACCTCCAGGGGCAGCACAGATACGCAGTATTTT
TRBD2	.	TRBV11-3	TRBJ2-1	CASSSSGSYNEQFF	TGTGCCAGCAGCTCTAGCGGGTCCTACAATGAGCAGTTCTTC
.	.	TRBV5-1	TRBJ2-2	CASSKTRGTGELFF	TGCGCCAGCAGTAAGACTAGAGGTACCGGGGAGCTGTTTTTT
TRBD2	.	TRBV2	TRBJ2-1	CASSVSGGIGEQFF	TGTGCCAGCAGTGTGAGCGGGGGAATTGGTGAGCAGTTCTTC
TRBD1	.	TRBV25-1	TRBJ2-6	CASSVLGGPGANVLTF	TGTGCCAGCAGTGTCCTAGGGGGCCCTGGGGCCAACGTCCTGACTTTC
TRBD1	.	TRBV28	TRBJ2-7	CASSLGTGGDEQYF	TGTGCCAGCAGTTTAGGGACAGGGGGCGACGAGCAGTACTTC
TRBD2	.	TRBV14	TRBJ2-1	CASSQGVAGGPYNEQFF	TGTGCCAGCAGCCAAGGGGTCGCGGGAGGGCCCTACAATGAGCAGTTCTTC
TRBD2	.	TRBV27	TRBJ2-7	CASSLSGAEPWYEQYF	TGTGCCAGCAGTCTTAGCGGGGCGGAGCCTTGGTACGAGCAGTACTTC